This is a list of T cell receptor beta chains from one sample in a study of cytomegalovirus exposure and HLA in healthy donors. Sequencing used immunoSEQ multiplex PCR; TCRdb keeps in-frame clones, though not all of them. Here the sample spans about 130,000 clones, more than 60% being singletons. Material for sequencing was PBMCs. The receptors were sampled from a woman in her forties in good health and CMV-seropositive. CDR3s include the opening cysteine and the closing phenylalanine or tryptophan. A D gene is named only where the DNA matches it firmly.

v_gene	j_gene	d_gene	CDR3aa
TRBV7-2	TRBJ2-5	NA	CASSRSGQETQYF
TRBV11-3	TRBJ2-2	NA	CASSFGTGELFF
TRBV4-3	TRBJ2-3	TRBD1	CASSRDRGGQKKDTQYF
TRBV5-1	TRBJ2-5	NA	CASREQGIQETQYF
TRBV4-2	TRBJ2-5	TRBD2	CASSHSGGAQETQYF
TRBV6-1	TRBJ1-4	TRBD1	CASSEAGQGAEKLFF
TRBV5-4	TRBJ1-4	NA	CASSLWQGTNEKLFF
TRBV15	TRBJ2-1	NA	CATSREPLDYNEQFF
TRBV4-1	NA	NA	CASSQPGAGLYEQYF
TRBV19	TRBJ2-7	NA	CASSILAGPYEQYF
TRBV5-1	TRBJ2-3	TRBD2	CASSSLAGGFTDTQYF
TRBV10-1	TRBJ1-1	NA	CASGRIEAFF
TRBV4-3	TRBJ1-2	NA	CASSQQSGGVAFGYTF
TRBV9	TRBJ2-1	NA	CASSLRGDVSYNEQFF
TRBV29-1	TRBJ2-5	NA	CSVDRGEETQYF
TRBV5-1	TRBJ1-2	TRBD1	CASSLGAGQQSYGYTF
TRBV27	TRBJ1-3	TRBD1	CASREAGQVGNTIYF
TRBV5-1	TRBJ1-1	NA	CASSFDEALTNTEAFF
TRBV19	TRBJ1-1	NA	CASSTARTAVEAFF
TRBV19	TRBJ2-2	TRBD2	CASSGDSGGAGGELFF
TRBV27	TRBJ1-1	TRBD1	CASSPTRDRGAEAFF
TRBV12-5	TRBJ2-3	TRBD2	CASGLTSGTDTQYF
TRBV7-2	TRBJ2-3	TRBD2	CASSLAGASGGANTQYF
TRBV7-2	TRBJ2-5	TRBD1	CASSLAGQGETQYF
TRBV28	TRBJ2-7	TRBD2	CASSLGLAGSYEQYF
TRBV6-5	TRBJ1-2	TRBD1	CASSYSPDRGGYGYTF
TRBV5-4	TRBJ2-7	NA	CASSAAGGYYEQYF
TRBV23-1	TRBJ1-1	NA	CASSQPTVIPGLIRAEAFF
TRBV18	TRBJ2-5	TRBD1	CASSHSRDRDAYF
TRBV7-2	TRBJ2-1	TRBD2	CASSRSGRRNEQFF
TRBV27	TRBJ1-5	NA	CASSLSREQPQHF
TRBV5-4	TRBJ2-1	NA	CASSLGSALPGVNEQFF
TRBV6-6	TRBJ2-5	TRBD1	CASSNLPGDREETQYF
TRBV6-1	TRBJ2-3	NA	CASSEAPGEPHGDTQYF
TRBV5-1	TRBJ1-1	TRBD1	CASSRYDRGGILGDTEAFF
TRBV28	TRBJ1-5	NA	CASSLPGNKPQHF